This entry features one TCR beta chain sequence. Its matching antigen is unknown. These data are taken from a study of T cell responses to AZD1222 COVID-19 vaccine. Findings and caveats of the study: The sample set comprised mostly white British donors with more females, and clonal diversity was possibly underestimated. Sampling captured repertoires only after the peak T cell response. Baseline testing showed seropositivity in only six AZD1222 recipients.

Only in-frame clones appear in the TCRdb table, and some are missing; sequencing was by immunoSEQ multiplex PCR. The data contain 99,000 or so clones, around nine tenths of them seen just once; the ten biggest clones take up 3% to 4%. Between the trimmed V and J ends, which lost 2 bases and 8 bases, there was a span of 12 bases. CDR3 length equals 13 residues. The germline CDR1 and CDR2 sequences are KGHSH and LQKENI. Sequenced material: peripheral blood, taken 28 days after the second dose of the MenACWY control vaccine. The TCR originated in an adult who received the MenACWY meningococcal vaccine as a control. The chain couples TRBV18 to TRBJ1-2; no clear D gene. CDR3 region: CASSPRRDGGYTF. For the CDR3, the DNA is TGTGCCAGCTCACCAAGGAGGGATGGGGGCTACACCTTC.